This entry is about one T cell receptor (beta chain). The antigen remains undetermined. CDR1 SNHLY and CDR2 FYNNEI come from the germline V gene. The CDR3 extends over 11 amino acids. Trimming cost V 8 bases and J 4 bases, with 8 bases left between them. Pools of viral peptides were used by the ViraFEST assay to expand antigen-specific CD4+ T cells ahead of sequencing. An approximately ten-day culture period preceded the isolation of CD4+ T cells. The study found no prior SARS-CoV-2 infection in the vaccine recipients, who tested negative for nucleocapsid antibodies. Every well got two million PBMC, which were grown with around 10 IU/ml IL-2 and about 9.7 ug/ml peptides. Half-medium changes using IL-2 medium occurred on days 3 and 7. The data belong to a study of vaccination effects on CD4 cells after COVID-19. Study observations and caveats: Marked contraction was observed in infection-induced and vaccine-induced clones late after vaccination. Only 1 of 255 vaccine-induced clones from healthy vaccinees cross-reacted with common cold coronaviruses.

The table came from immunoSEQ multiplex PCR; TCRdb's copy has only in-frame clones and leaves some out. The sample has about 48,000 clones; about four fifths are singletons. The V and J genes are TRBV2 and TRBJ1-1; D gene unclear. The sequencing here drew on CD4+ T cells from PBMCs cultured with HCoV-OC43 spike peptides, taken before COVID-19 vaccination. This sample's subset: HCoV-OC43 spike overlapping peptide pool stimulation. The origin of this receptor is a human donor who received a COVID-19 vaccine. DNA of the CDR3: TGTGCCAGCCGTAGGGTCACTGAAGCTTTCTTT. It translates to CASRRVTEAFF.